This T cell receptor (beta chain) was observed in a study of T cell responses to AZD1222 COVID-19 vaccine. Whole-study results and caveats: Repertoire sampling was restricted to post-peak T cell response timepoints. Clonal diversity may have been underestimated, and the donors were mostly white British, with more females than males. An increase in Spike-specific TCR breadth and depth was observed after two AZD1222 doses.

V was clipped by 2 bases and J by 5 bases, with 13 bases between them. CDR1 SGHTA and CDR2 FQGNSA come from the germline V gene. This CDR3 comprises 15 residues. Produced via immunoSEQ multiplex PCR; TCRdb's table is partial and in-frame only. The top ten clones hold 4.2% of a sample with around 130,000 clones, approximately 90% of them seen once. With regard to this clone: What it recognizes is unknown.

The TCR was taken from an adult who received the MenACWY meningococcal vaccine as a control. The rearrangement joins TRBV7-2 to TRBJ2-1, with a weak D call TRBD1 (5 bases). Material: peripheral blood, obtained 28 days after the second dose of the MenACWY control vaccine. Here the CDR3 DNA reads TGTGCCAGCAGCTTATTCGGGCAGGGAAACAATGAGCAGTTCTTC. Translated: CASSLFGQGNNEQFF.